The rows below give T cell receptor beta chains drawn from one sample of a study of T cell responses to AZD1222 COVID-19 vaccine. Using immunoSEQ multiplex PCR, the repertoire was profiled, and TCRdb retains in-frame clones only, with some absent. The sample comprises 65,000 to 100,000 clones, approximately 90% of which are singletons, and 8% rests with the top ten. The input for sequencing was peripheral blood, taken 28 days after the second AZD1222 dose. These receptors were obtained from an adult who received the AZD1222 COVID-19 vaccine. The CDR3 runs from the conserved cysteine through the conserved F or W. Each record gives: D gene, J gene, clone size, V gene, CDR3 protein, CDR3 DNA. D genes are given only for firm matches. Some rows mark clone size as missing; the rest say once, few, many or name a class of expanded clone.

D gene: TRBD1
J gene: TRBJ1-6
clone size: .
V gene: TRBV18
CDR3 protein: CASSPDRADNSPLHF
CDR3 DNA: TGTGCCAGCTCACCAGACAGGGCCGACAATTCACCCCTCCACTTT

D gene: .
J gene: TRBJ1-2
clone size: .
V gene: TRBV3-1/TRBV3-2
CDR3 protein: CASSPKRGYGYTF
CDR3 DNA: TGTGCCAGCAGCCCCAAGAGGGGATATGGCTACACCTTC

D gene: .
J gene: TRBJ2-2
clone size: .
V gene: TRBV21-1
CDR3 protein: CASSKGPWAGGTGELFF
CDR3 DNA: .

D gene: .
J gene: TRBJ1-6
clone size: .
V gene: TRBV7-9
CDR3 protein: CASSGARIDSNSPLHF
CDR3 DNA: TGTGCCAGCAGTGGGGCGCGGATAGACTCTAATTCACCCCTCCACTTT

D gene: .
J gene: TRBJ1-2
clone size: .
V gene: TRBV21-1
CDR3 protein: CASSKGKSYGYTF
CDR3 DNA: TGTGCCAGCAGCAAAGGGAAATCCTATGGCTACACCTTC

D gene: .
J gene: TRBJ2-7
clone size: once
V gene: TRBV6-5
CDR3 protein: CASKDAYEQYF
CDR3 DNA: TGTGCCAGTAAAGATGCTTACGAGCAGTACTTC

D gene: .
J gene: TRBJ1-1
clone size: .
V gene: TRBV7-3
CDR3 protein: CASSLTFDSEAFF
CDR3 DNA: TGTGCCAGCAGCTTAACGTTCGACTCTGAAGCTTTCTTT

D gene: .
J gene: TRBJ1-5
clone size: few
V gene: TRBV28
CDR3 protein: CASSFAGRDSNQPQHF
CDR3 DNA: TGTGCCAGCAGTTTCGCAGGGCGAGATAGCAATCAGCCCCAGCATTTT

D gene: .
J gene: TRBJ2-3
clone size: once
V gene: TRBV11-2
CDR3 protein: CASSLRPRAGTDTQYF
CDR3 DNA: TGTGCCAGCAGCTTAAGACCCCGGGCGGGGACAGATACGCAGTATTTT

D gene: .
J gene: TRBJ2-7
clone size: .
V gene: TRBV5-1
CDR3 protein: CASSSYTEQYF
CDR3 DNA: TGCGCCAGCAGCTCTTACACGGAGCAGTACTTC

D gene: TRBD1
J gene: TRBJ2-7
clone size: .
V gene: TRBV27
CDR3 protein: CASRRQGPHEQYF
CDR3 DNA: TGTGCCAGCAGAAGACAGGGTCCACACGAGCAGTACTTC

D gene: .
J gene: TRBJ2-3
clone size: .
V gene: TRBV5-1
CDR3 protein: CASSFPGDDTQYF
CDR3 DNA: TGCGCCAGCAGCTTCCCCGGAGACGATACGCAGTATTTT

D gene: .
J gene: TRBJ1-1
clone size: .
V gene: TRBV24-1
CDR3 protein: CATRGPNTEAFF
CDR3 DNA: TGTGCCACCAGGGGACCGAACACTGAAGCTTTCTTT

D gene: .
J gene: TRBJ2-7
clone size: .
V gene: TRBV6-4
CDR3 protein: CASFSYEQYF
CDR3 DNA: TGTGCCAGCTTCTCCTACGAGCAGTACTTC

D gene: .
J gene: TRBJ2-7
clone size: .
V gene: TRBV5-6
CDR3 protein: CASSPASEQYF
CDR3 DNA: TGTGCCAGCAGCCCTGCCTCCGAGCAGTACTTC

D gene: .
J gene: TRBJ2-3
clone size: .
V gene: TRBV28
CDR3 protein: CASSPPGSGNTDTQYF
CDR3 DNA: TGTGCCAGCAGTCCCCCGGGTAGCGGCAACACAGATACGCAGTATTTT

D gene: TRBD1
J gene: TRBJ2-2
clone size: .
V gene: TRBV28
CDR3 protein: CASSPGGSTTGELFF
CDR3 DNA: TGTGCCAGCAGTCCAGGGGGTTCGACCACCGGGGAGCTGTTTTTT

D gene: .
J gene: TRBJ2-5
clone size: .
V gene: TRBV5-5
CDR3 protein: CASSWPQGGETQYF
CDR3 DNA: TGTGCCAGCAGCTGGCCCCAGGGGGGAGAGACCCAGTACTTC

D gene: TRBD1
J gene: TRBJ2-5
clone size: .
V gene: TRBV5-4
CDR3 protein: CASSLGGQTSQETQYF
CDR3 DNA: TGTGCCAGCAGCTTGGGGGGACAGACAAGCCAAGAGACCCAGTACTTC

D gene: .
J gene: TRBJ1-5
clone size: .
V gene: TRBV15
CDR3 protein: CATSRGQGHQPQHF
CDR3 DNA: TGTGCCACCAGCAGAGGGCAGGGGCATCAGCCCCAGCATTTT

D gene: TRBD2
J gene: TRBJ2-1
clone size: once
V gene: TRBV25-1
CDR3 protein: CASSEYSPSGSANEQFF
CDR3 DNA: TGTGCCAGCAGTGAATATTCCCCGAGCGGGAGCGCCAATGAGCAGTTCTTC

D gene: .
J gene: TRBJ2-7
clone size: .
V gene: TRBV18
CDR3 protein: CASSPQAGPYEQYF
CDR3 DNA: TGTGCCAGCTCACCACAGGCAGGGCCATACGAGCAGTACTTC

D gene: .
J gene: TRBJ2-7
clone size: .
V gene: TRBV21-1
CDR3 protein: CASSRKRLAGFYEQYF
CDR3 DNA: TGTGCCAGCAGCCGTAAACGGCTAGCGGGGTTCTACGAGCAGTACTTC

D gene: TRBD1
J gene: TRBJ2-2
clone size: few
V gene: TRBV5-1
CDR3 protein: CASSFRTGNGELFF
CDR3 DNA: TGCGCCAGCAGCTTTAGGACAGGGAACGGGGAGCTGTTTTTT

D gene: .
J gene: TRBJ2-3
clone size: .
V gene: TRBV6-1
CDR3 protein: CASSETPAVTDTQYF
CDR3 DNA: TGTGCCAGCAGTGAGACCCCAGCGGTGACAGATACGCAGTATTTT

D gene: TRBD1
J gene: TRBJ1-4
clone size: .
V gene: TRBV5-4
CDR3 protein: CASSLSAGTGGEKLFF
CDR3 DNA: TGTGCCAGCAGCTTGTCAGCGGGCACAGGGGGTGAAAAACTGTTTTTT

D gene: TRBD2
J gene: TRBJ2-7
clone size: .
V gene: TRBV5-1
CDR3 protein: CASSWGLAEPTSYEQYF
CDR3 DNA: TGCGCCAGCAGCTGGGGCCTAGCGGAACCGACTTCGTACGAGCAGTACTTC

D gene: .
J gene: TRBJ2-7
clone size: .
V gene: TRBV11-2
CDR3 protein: CASSLGHSYEQYF
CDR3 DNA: TGTGCCAGCAGCTTAGGCCACAGCTACGAGCAGTACTTC

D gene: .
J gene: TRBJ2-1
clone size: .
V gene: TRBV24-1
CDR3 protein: CATSESRGNYNEQFF
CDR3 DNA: TGTGCCACCAGTGAATCCAGGGGAAACTACAATGAGCAGTTCTTC

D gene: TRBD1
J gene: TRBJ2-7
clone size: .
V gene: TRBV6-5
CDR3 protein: CASTTRDSSYEQYF
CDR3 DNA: TGTGCCAGCACCACCCGGGACAGTTCCTACGAGCAGTACTTC

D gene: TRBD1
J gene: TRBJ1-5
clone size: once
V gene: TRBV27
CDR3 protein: CASSLFPRGPSQPQHF
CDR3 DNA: TGTGCCAGCAGTTTATTCCCCAGGGGGCCTAGTCAGCCCCAGCATTTT

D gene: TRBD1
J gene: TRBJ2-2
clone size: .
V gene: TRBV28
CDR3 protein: CASRAGGASGELFF
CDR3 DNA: TGTGCCAGCAGGGCAGGGGGCGCGTCTGGGGAGCTGTTTTTT

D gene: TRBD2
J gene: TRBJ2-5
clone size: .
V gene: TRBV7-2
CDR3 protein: CASSENSGRLIGETQYF
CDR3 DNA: TGTGCCAGCAGCGAGAACAGCGGGAGGCTTATTGGGGAGACCCAGTACTTC

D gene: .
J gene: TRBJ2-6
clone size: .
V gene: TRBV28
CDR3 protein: CASRTHNSGANVLTF
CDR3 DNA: TGTGCCAGCAGAACTCATAACTCTGGGGCCAACGTCCTGACTTTC

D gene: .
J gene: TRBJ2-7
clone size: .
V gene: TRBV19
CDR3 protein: CASSTRDRFANEQYF
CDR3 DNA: TGTGCCAGTAGTACCCGGGACCGCTTCGCGAACGAGCAGTACTTC

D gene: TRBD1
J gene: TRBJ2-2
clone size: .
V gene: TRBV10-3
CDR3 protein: CAISGAGTGSTGELFF
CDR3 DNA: TGTGCCATCAGTGGGGCCGGGACAGGGAGCACCGGGGAGCTGTTTTTT

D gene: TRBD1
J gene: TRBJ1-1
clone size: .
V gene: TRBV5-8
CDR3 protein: CASSRQGMNTEAFF
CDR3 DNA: TGTGCCAGCAGCCGACAGGGGATGAACACTGAAGCTTTCTTT

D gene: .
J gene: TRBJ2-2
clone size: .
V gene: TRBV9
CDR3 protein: CASSVTGLAGELFF
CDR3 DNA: TGTGCCAGCAGCGTAACAGGGTTGGCCGGGGAGCTGTTTTTT